This T cell receptor beta chain was sequenced during a study of cytomegalovirus exposure and HLA in healthy donors. Findings and limits, study-wide: Most CMV-associated TCR beta chains appeared HLA-restricted in a later analysis. Clonal expansion was found to be greater in HLA-associated TCR beta chains than in equally common others in a later analysis. The study designated over 150 TCR beta chains cytomegalovirus-associated.

This cohort consisted of healthy bone marrow donors. Details on this clone: Antigen specificity is unknown.

Germline loops: CDR1 MDHEN, CDR2 SYDVKM. The V segment lost 4 bases and the J segment 7 bases; nucleotides outside the gene matches: 6. The length of the CDR3 is 15 residues. Use of 60 Vbeta and 13 Jbeta primers characterized the PCR. Produced via immunoSEQ multiplex PCR; TCRdb's table is partial and in-frame only. The sample records 130,000 or so clones, about 70% being singletons. This clonotype originated in a woman aged 40-49 years in good health and CMV-seropositive. The chain uses TRBV28 and TRBJ2-7; 14 bases map to TRBD2. The source material was PBMCs. For the CDR3, the DNA is TGTGCCAGCAGTTATCAGACTAGCGGGAGGGAAGAGCAGTACTTC. Its translation: CASSYQTSGREEQYF.